The clone carrying this T cell receptor beta chain occurred many times. The data derive from a study of T cells in Graves' hyperthyroidism and ophthalmopathy. Germline V gene sequence: CDR1 MNHNS, CDR2 SASEGT. The germline V and J ends were trimmed by 5 bases and 3 bases, with 19 bases remaining between them. This CDR3 region has 17 residues. TCR beta CDR3 region amplification was performed from RNA transcripts. An initial round of RT-PCR targeting the TCR CDR3 relied on the HTBI primer set. TCRdb called the multiplex PCR reads again in MiXCR, with one record for every CDR3 protein. The sample records roughly 700,000 distinct CDR3 sequences, roughly 17% being singletons.

The genes are TRBV6-1 and TRBJ1-4; D is undetermined. Material: blood. This clonotype was obtained from a man aged 45-65 years with Graves' hyperthyroidism. CDR3 nucleotide sequence: TGTGCCAGCAGTATCCGAAGAGGGTCTGTTGCTAATGAAAAACTGTTTTTT. This sequence encodes CASSIRRGSVANEKLFF.